This T cell receptor (beta chain) was identified during a study of T-cell memory formation after mild COVID-19. Study-wide background: Across donors, TCR clusters were largely donor specific.

The table lists this clonotype with a few counts. The target antigen is unknown. Broader study findings: Clones contracting day 15 to 85 were balanced CD4/CD8; later expanders leaned CD4+. Contracting CD4+ clones lay largely in CM and EM, with CD8+ ones residing in EMRA.

Looked up from germline, CDR1 is SGHRS and CDR2 is YFSETQ. This CDR3 region has 15 residues. The V and J ends lost 0 bases and 5 bases respectively, with 11 bases between them. Researchers used 5'RACE with constant-segment primers to make TCR alpha and TCR beta cDNA libraries that carry sample barcodes and UMIs. TCRdb re-derived calls from the 5' RACE reads in MiXCR, one entry per CDR3 protein. Among hundreds of thousands of distinct CDR3 sequences, approximately 15% were seen once, and the ten largest hold 2% to 2.5%. Sample: PBMCs or a T cell subset sorted from them (not recorded which). The chain recombines TRBV5-1 with TRBJ2-2; the D is unclear. This clonotype was sampled from an adult woman who had mild COVID-19 (a few samples of this study predate the infection). Cell type and time point are not known. CDR3 nucleotides: TGCGCCAGCAGCTTGGCCGGTGAATGGACCGGGGAGCTGTTTTTT. The encoded protein is CASSLAGEWTGELFF. The full variable domain, rest sourced from reference TRBV5-1 and TRBJ2-2, is KAGVTQTPRYLIKTRGQQVTLSCSPISGHRSVSWYQQTPGQGLQFLFEYFSETQRNKGNFPGRFSGRQFSNSRSEMNVSTLELGDSALYLCASSLAGEWTGELFFGEGSRLTVL.